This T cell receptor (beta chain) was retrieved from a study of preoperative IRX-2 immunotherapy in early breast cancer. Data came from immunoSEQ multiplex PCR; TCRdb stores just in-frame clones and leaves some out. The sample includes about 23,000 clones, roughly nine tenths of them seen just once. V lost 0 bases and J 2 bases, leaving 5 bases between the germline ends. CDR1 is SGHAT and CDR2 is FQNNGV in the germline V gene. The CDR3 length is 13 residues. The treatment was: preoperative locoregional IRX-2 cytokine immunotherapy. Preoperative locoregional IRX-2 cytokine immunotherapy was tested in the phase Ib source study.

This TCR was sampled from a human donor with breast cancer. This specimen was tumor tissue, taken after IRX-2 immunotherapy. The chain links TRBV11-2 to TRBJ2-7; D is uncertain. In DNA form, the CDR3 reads TGTGCCAGCAGCTTAGAGCGGACCTACGAGCAGTACTTC. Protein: CASSLERTYEQYF.